This passage covers 23 T cell receptor beta chains from one sample sequenced in a study of siplizumab effects on memory and regulatory T cells. Using immunoSEQ multiplex PCR, the repertoire was profiled, and TCRdb retains in-frame clones only, with some absent. The sample yields 90,000 to 120,000 clones, under 95% seen once. The sample taken for sequencing was Tregs sorted from blood. Every receptor here comes from a human donor in good health.

The chain joins TRBV7-8 to TRBJ1-1; tentatively, D is TRBD1 (5 bases). CDR1 and CDR2 from the germline V gene are SGHVS and FQNEAQ. The CDR3 sequence is 15 residues long. The germline V and J ends were trimmed by 5 bases and 0 bases, with 13 bases remaining between them. The CDR3 nucleotides read TGTGCCAGCAGCGTAATGGGACCGCTGAACACTGAAGCTTTCTTT. It yields the protein CASSVMGPLNTEAFF. Full variable domain (outside the CDR3, taken from reference TRBV7-8 and TRBJ1-1): GAGVSQSPRYKVAKRGQDVALRCDPISGHVSLFWYQQALGQGPEFLTYFQNEAQLDKSGLPSDRFFAERPEGSVSTLKIQRTQQEDSAVYLCASSVMGPLNTEAFFGQGTRLTVV.

The V and J genes are TRBV10-1 and TRBJ2-3, with D uncertain. CDR1 and CDR2 from the germline V gene are WNHNN and SYGVQD (reference sequence). The CDR3 is made up of 16 amino acids. Trimming took off 6 bases at V and 6 bases at J, with 22 bases between the two ends. The CDR3 bases are TGCGCCAGCAGCCTTGGCTCTCCGAGGTTGGCGGATACGCAGTATTTT. Residues: CASSLGSPRLADTQYF.

V usage is TRBV5-1 and J usage is TRBJ2-1; 12 bases fit TRBD1. From germline, CDR1 is SGHRS and CDR2 YFSETQ. The CDR3 runs to 14 residues. The V gene end was trimmed by 6 bases and the J gene end by 8 bases; junction bases not matched to a gene: 6. CDR3 sequence: CASTAGTGGYEQFF. The CDR3 DNA is TGCGCCAGCACGGCCGGGACAGGGGGCTATGAGCAGTTCTTC.

J is TRBJ2-7 and V is TRBV21-1; TRBD2 is the table's D call, not checked against the DNA. TRBV21-1 is annotated as a pseudogene. CDR3 length: 14 residues. This CDR3 is CASSKKTPAYEQYF. CDR3 DNA: TGTGCCAGCAGCAAAAAAACTCCTGCCTACGAGCAGTACTTC.

This chain links TRBV5-1 with TRBJ1-2; D perhaps matches TRBD1 (6 bases). CDR3 length equals 14 residues. In germline, CDR1 is SGHRS, CDR2 YFSETQ. Trimming stripped 3 bases from V and 6 bases from J, with 15 bases between. The CDR3 DNA follows: TGCGCCAGCAGCTCTACAGGGCTCTTTGATGGCTACACCTTC. Amino acids: CASSSTGLFDGYTF.

The V call is TRBV6-1, the J call TRBJ2-7, with 8 bases identical to TRBD2. Trimming cost V 6 bases and J 4 bases; bases outside gene matches: 11. Germline-derived CDR1 and CDR2 are MNHNS and SASEGT. This CDR3 has 15 amino acids. Here the CDR3 reads CASSQPRTSLYEQYF. The CDR3 DNA is TGTGCCAGCAGCCAACCCAGGACTAGCTTGTACGAGCAGTACTTC.

The chain carries TRBV7-6 and TRBJ2-2, with TRBD1 matching over 7 bases. The ends lost 2 bases at V and 7 bases at J; junction bases unmatched: 4. CDR1 and CDR2 (germline): SGHVS, FNYEAQ. The CDR3 has 14 residues. This CDR3 is CASSLRQGDGELFF. The CDR3 nucleotides are TGTGCCAGCAGCTTAAGACAGGGCGACGGGGAGCTGTTTTTT.

In this sample, this clone turned up a few times. The chain recombines TRBV27 with TRBJ1-1; 8 nucleotides match TRBD1. Germline lookup yields CDR1 MNHEY and CDR2 SMNVEV (reference sequence). V lost 3 bases, J lost 0 bases, and 6 bases stayed unmatched. This CDR3 contains 16 residues. For the CDR3, the DNA is TGTGCCAGCAGTTTCAGGGGGCTTCGCGTGAACACTGAAGCTTTCTTT. Amino acids: CASSFRGLRVNTEAFF.

This clone appeared a single time. The chain joins TRBV27 to TRBJ2-5, with D possibly being TRBD2 (5 bases). The CDR3 has 18 residues. CDR1 is MNHEY, CDR2 SMNVEV, per germline (reference sequence). Trimming removed 5 bases at V and 4 bases at J, with 26 bases between. CDR3 nucleotide sequence: TGTGCCAGCAGTCGACTACTTGAAACTACAGTCGCACGAGAGACCCAGTACTTC. It yields the protein CASSRLLETTVARETQYF.

The gene calls are TRBV15 and TRBJ2-1; TRBD2 matches at 12 bases. The CDR3 is 15 amino acids. V trimming: 3 bases; J trimming: 12 bases; junction bases outside the gene matches: 9. Germline-derived CDR1 and CDR2 are LNHNV and YYDKDF (reference sequence). Here the CDR3 DNA reads TGTGCCACCAGCAGCGAGCGGACTAGCGGGATCGGGCAGTTCTTC. Its protein is CATSSERTSGIGQFF.

The V gene is TRBV6-5, the J gene TRBJ2-7; D unclear. Trimming shortened V by 6 bases and J by 1 base, and 7 bases separated the two germline ends. The CDR3 totals 12 residues. CDR1 is MNHEY, CDR2 SVGAGI, per germline. The CDR3 bases are TGTGCCAGCAGCCCCATTTCCTACGAGCAGTACTTC. Translation: CASSPISYEQYF.

This chain uses TRBV5-1 with TRBJ1-1; D ambiguous. CDR3 length: 15 amino acids. V was pared by 1 base and J by 4 bases, with 14 bases between. From germline, CDR1 is SGHRS and CDR2 YFSETQ. CDR3 protein: CASSLYGGRVTEAFF. CDR3 nucleotides: TGCGCCAGCAGCTTGTACGGTGGGCGAGTCACTGAAGCTTTCTTT.

The CDR3 is CASRGWEGGWTEAFF. CDR3 nucleotides: TGTGCCAGCAGGGGCTGGGAGGGCGGGTGGACTGAAGCTTTCTTT. The rearrangement uses TRBV2 and TRBJ1-1; D unclear. Deletions cut 6 bases from V and 5 bases from J, with 19 bases between. Germline CDR1 SNHLY, CDR2 FYNNEI. The CDR3 consists of 15 residues.

Only one count was recorded for this clone. This rearrangement joins TRBV5-1 to TRBJ2-1, with 12 bases matching TRBD2. Germline-derived CDR1 and CDR2 are SGHRS and YFSETQ. Trimming cost V 6 bases and J 7 bases; bases outside gene matches: 8. The CDR3 totals 15 residues. As DNA, the CDR3 is TGCGCCAGCATCTCCCTAGCGGGAGGGAGGAATGAGCAGTTCTTC. This codes for CASISLAGGRNEQFF.

The chain combines TRBV30 with TRBJ1-2; D may be TRBD1 (5 bases). The CDR3 runs to 16 residues. CDR1 is GTSNPN and CDR2 is SVGIG in the germline V gene (reference sequence). The V gene lost 3 bases and the J gene lost 8 bases, with 25 bases spanning the gap. The CDR3 nucleotides are TGTGCCTGGAGCTTGATGACTGGGGCCCCTTCGGGAGGCTACACCTTC. Translating gives CAWSLMTGAPSGGYTF.

The rearrangement joins TRBV15 to TRBJ2-3; 7 nucleotides line up with TRBD2. The V and J ends lost 1 base and 2 bases, in that order; junction bases with no gene match: 3. This CDR3 is 15 amino acids long. Germline CDR1 reads LNHNV; CDR2 reads YYDKDF (reference sequence). Here the CDR3 reads CATSRGTRYTDTQYF. The CDR3 DNA follows: TGTGCCACCAGCAGAGGGACTAGATACACAGATACGCAGTATTTT.

The CDR3 loop reads CASSSPSKLEQFF. CDR3 bases: TGTGCCAGCAGTTCTCCTAGTAAGCTAGAGCAGTTCTTC. The chain joins TRBV5-6 to TRBJ2-1; D is unresolved. Deletions cut 5 bases from V and 10 bases from J, with 16 bases between. CDR1 and CDR2 from the germline V gene are SGHDT and YYEEEE. This CDR3 comprises 13 residues.

This clone has a single count. V gene TRBV27 combines with J gene TRBJ2-1; D gene uncertain. Between the trimmed V and J ends, which lost 5 bases and 0 bases, there was a span of 5 bases. Germline CDR1 MNHEY, CDR2 SMNVEV (reference sequence). The CDR3 length is 13 residues. In nucleotides, the CDR3 is TGTGCCAGCAGTCGATACTCCTACAATGAGCAGTTCTTC. Residues: CASSRYSYNEQFF.

The genes are TRBV19 and TRBJ1-5, with D unclear. Germline CDR1 reads LNHDA; CDR2 reads SQIVND (reference sequence). The V end was cut by 5 bases, the J end by 1 base, with 24 bases between. The length of the CDR3 is 19 residues. Here the CDR3 reads CASSAGYSGNFWSNQPQHF. In DNA, the CDR3 is TGTGCCAGTAGTGCCGGCTACTCCGGTAATTTTTGGAGCAATCAGCCCCAGCATTTT.

The chain has TRBV5-1 and TRBJ2-3, with D perhaps matching TRBD2 (5 bases). Trimming took off 1 base at V and 4 bases at J, with 16 bases between the two ends. CDR1 is SGHRS and CDR2 is YFSETQ in the germline V gene. This CDR3 has 16 amino acids. CDR3 nucleotides: TGCGCCAGCAGCTTGACGCCTAGCTCTAGCCCAGATACGCAGTATTTT. Translation gives CASSLTPSSSPDTQYF.

The chain uses TRBV6-6 and TRBJ2-7; weak D call: TRBD1 (7 bases). Germline lookup yields CDR1 MNHNY and CDR2 SVGAGI (reference sequence). The germline V and J ends were trimmed by 8 bases and 2 bases, with 16 bases remaining between them. CDR3 length: 14 residues. The CDR3 is CASQGGLRTYEQYF. The CDR3 bases are TGTGCCAGCCAGGGGGGATTGCGGACCTACGAGCAGTACTTC.

The J gene is TRBJ2-5, the V gene TRBV7-2; D perhaps matches TRBD1 (5 bases). This CDR3 has 15 amino acids. Germline V CDR1 and CDR2: SGHTA, FQGNSA. V lost 1 base, J lost 4 bases, and 13 bases lay in between. CDR3: CASSLDPGWGETQYF. CDR3 in DNA: TGTGCCAGCAGCTTAGATCCAGGGTGGGGAGAGACCCAGTACTTC.

V gene TRBV5-1 combines with J gene TRBJ2-3; TRBD2 is a possible D gene (5 bases). V was cut by 0 bases and J by 2 bases, with 13 bases left in between. The length of the CDR3 is 16 residues. Per the germline V gene, CDR1 is SGHRS and CDR2 is YFSETQ. In DNA, the CDR3 is TGCGCCAGCAGCTTGGAACGGGGAACCCCCACAGATACGCAGTATTTT. Its protein product is CASSLERGTPTDTQYF.